These 21 T cell receptor beta chains were sequenced from one sample in a study of shared clonotypes between healthy human individuals. TCRdb's copy holds only in-frame clones and misses some; the assay was immunoSEQ multiplex PCR. Of a few million clones detected, roughly nine tenths appear once; the ten largest clones hold around 0.14%. Input material: naive CD4+ T cells sorted from blood. As for subset: CD45RA+ positively selected. These receptors originate from a young man in good health.

This clone has only one observation. This chain links TRBV2 with TRBJ2-1, with TRBD2 identical over 13 bases. Losses at the gene ends were 7 bases for V and 9 bases for J; bases not matched to a gene: 12. Germline V gene data show CDR1 as SNHLY and CDR2 as FYNNEI. The CDR3 is 16 amino acids. The CDR3: CASTLRTSGSSGEQFF. The CDR3 nucleotides read TGTGCCAGCACGCTACGGACTAGCGGGAGTTCGGGTGAGCAGTTCTTC.

The chain joins TRBV18 to TRBJ1-5; D is undetermined. Germline V gives CDR1 KGHSH, CDR2 LQKENI. The CDR3 contains 14 residues. The V and J ends lost 6 bases and 7 bases respectively, with 16 bases between them. The CDR3 loop reads CASSPSTGGQPQHF. DNA for the CDR3: TGTGCCAGCTCCCCGAGCACCGGTGGACAGCCCCAGCATTTT.

V usage is TRBV2 and J usage is TRBJ2-5; TRBD2 matches at 12 bases. V lost 7 bases, J lost 4 bases, and 10 bases stayed unmatched. The CDR3 is made up of 16 amino acids. The V gene's germline CDR1 is SNHLY and CDR2 FYNNEI. The CDR3 nucleotides read TGTGCCAGCACTTTACTAGCGGGGGGCTTCCTAGAGACCCAGTACTTC. Translation: CASTLLAGGFLETQYF.

This clone was seen once. The chain has TRBV5-1 and TRBJ2-6; 8 bases map to TRBD1. The germline gives CDR1 SGHRS, CDR2 YFSETQ. The trim removed 3 bases at V and 3 bases at J, leaving 8 bases unmatched. The CDR3 is made up of 17 amino acids. Here the CDR3 reads CASSSGTGLGGANVLTF. CDR3 bases: TGCGCCAGCAGCTCAGGGACAGGACTCGGTGGGGCCAACGTCCTGACTTTC.

The CDR3 region is CASSKFRDRGGEKLFF. The CDR3 DNA sequence: TGTGCCAGCAGCAAATTCCGGGACAGGGGAGGGGAAAAACTGTTTTTT. J is TRBJ1-4 and V is TRBV21-1; the table's D call of TRBD1 was not tested on the DNA. TRBV21-1 is tagged as a pseudogene. CDR3 size: 16 residues.

The chain has TRBV7-2 and TRBJ2-2; 8 positions match TRBD2. The CDR3 is 14 amino acids. Looked up from germline, CDR1 is SGHTA and CDR2 is FQGNSA. Germline trimming cut 9 bases from V and 5 bases from J; bases unmatched to any gene: 8. Written as DNA, the CDR3 is TGTGCCAGTGAGCGGGAGAGTCGAACCGGGGAGCTGTTTTTT. Its protein product is CASERESRTGELFF.

V and J are TRBV2 and TRBJ1-6, with 7 nucleotides matching TRBD1. The CDR3 consists of 15 residues. V trimming: 6 bases; J trimming: 5 bases; junction bases outside the gene matches: 7. Per germline, CDR1 SNHLY and CDR2 FYNNEI. The CDR3 spells CASSLQGPDNSPLHF. CDR3 nucleotide sequence: TGTGCCAGCAGCTTACAGGGGCCAGATAATTCACCCCTCCACTTT. Full variable domain (rest looked up from reference TRBV2 and TRBJ1-6): EPEVTQTPSHQVTQMGQEVILRCVPISNHLYFYWYRQILGQKVEFLVSFYNNEISEKSEIFDDQFSVERPDGSNFTLKIRSTKLEDSAMYFCASSLQGPDNSPLHFGNGTRLTVT.

The chain joins TRBV5-1 to TRBJ2-1, with D perhaps TRBD2 (6 bases). V was shortened by 3 bases and J by 2 bases, with 15 bases between the two germline ends. The CDR3 consists of 16 residues. The germline V gene encodes CDR1 SGHRS and CDR2 YFSETQ. The CDR3 DNA follows: TGCGCCAGCAGCTGGGGCGGGGACCACGCCTACAATGAGCAGTTCTTC. This sequence encodes CASSWGGDHAYNEQFF.

The chain combines TRBV10-1 with TRBJ2-5; the D is unclear. The V and J ends lost 6 bases and 0 bases respectively, with 8 bases between them. This CDR3 is built from 13 residues. Germline V lookup: CDR1 WNHNN, CDR2 SYGVQD (reference sequence). CDR3 sequence: CASSDSYQETQYF. In DNA, the CDR3 is TGCGCCAGCAGCGACTCATACCAAGAGACCCAGTACTTC.

The CDR3 sequence is CASSFDRKNSPLHF. The CDR3 region has the DNA TGTGCCAGTAGTTTCGACAGGAAAAATTCACCCCTCCACTTT. V is TRBV19 and J is TRBJ1-6; D is possibly TRBD1 (6 bases). Germline V CDR1 and CDR2: LNHDA, SQIVND (reference sequence). V lost 5 bases to trimming and J lost 7 bases, with 12 bases between them. This CDR3 contains 14 residues.

The V call is TRBV19, the J call TRBJ1-1; D might be TRBD1 (5 bases). CDR1 LNHDA and CDR2 SQIVND come from the germline V gene (reference sequence). This CDR3 region has 15 residues. V gave up 3 bases and J gave up 0 bases, with 11 bases separating them. The CDR3 region has the DNA TGTGCCAGTAGTATCATGGGGGGTATGAACACTGAAGCTTTCTTT. Its protein is CASSIMGGMNTEAFF.

This clone was seen just once. The chain couples TRBV27 to TRBJ2-6; TRBD2 agrees at 7 bases. The germline V gene has CDR1 MNHEY and CDR2 SMNVEV (reference sequence). The ends lost 5 bases at V and 0 bases at J; junction bases unmatched: 10. This CDR3 region has 18 residues. The CDR3 coding sequence is TGTGCCAGCAGTCTGTATGCGGGAGAGAACTCTGGGGCCAACGTCCTGACTTTC. Its translation: CASSLYAGENSGANVLTF. Variable domain in full (rest from reference TRBV27 and TRBJ2-6): EAQVTQNPRYLITVTGKKLTVTCSQNMNHEYMSWYRQDPGLGLRQIYYSMNVEVTDKGDVPEGYKVSRKEKRNFPLILESPSPNQTSLYFCASSLYAGENSGANVLTFGAGSRLTVL.

The CDR3 nucleotides read TGTGCCAGCAGCTTGGGACAGGGGGAGAGTAATGAAAAACTGTTTTTT. It specifies CASSLGQGESNEKLFF. The rearrangement joins TRBV5-4 to TRBJ1-4, with 9 bases that match TRBD1. Germline trimming cut 0 bases from V and 4 bases from J; bases unmatched to any gene: 4. Germline V lookup: CDR1 SGHNT, CDR2 YYREEE (reference sequence). CDR3 size: 16 residues. Combining the CDR3 with reference TRBV5-4 and TRBJ1-4 gives the whole variable domain ETGVTQSPTHLIKTRGQQVTLRCSSQSGHNTVSWYQQALGQGPQFIFQYYREEENGRGNFPPRFSGLQFPNYSSELNVNALELDDSALYLCASSLGQGESNEKLFFGSGTQLSVL.

V usage is TRBV21-1 and J usage is TRBJ2-4; the D call TRBD2 from the table was never checked on the DNA. TRBV21-1 is a pseudogene locus. The CDR3 totals 12 residues. The CDR3 region is CASSKEENIQYF. The CDR3 nucleotides are TGTGCCAGCAGCAAAGAAGAGAACATTCAGTACTTC.

The chain recombines TRBV28 with TRBJ1-2; D is unclear. V lost 7 bases and J 4 bases, leaving 10 bases between the germline ends. The CDR3 consists of 12 residues. Germline CDR1 MDHEN, CDR2 SYDVKM. The CDR3 DNA sequence: TGTGCCAGCACCAAGACAAGCTATGGCTACACCTTC. This codes for CASTKTSYGYTF.

For the CDR3, the DNA is TGTGCCATTCTTACACCCGGCACAGATACGCAGTATTTT. Translating it yields CAILTPGTDTQYF. The rearrangement uses TRBV7-9 and TRBJ2-3; D not resolved. Trimming pared 10 bases from V and 1 base from J, leaving 12 bases between. Per the germline V gene, CDR1 is SEHNR and CDR2 is FQNEAQ (reference sequence). The CDR3 sequence is 13 residues long. Based on the CDR3 plus reference TRBV7-9 and TRBJ2-3, the full variable domain is DTGVSQNPRHKITKRGQNVTFRCDPISEHNRLYWYRQTLGQGPEFLTYFQNEAQLEKSRLLSDRFSAERPKGSFSTLEIQRTEQGDSAMYLCAILTPGTDTQYFGPGTRLTVL.

This chain links TRBV19 with TRBJ2-2; 7 nucleotides align to TRBD2. CDR1 is LNHDA and CDR2 is SQIVND in the germline V gene (reference sequence). Trimming took 6 bases from V and 5 from J; bases not matched to a gene: 9. The CDR3 consists of 15 residues. The CDR3 DNA is TGTGCCAGTAGCCTCGGCCTGGGGGGGACCGGGGAGCTGTTTTTT. Its protein product is CASSLGLGGTGELFF.

The rearrangement links TRBV4-3 to TRBJ2-3; 9 bases map to TRBD2. Trimming removed 1 base from V and 1 base from J; junction bases left unmatched: 6. Germline CDR1 LGHNA, CDR2 YSLEER. The CDR3 consists of 17 residues. The CDR3 protein is CASSQGGIAGGTDTQYF. CDR3 DNA: TGCGCCAGCAGCCAAGGTGGAATAGCGGGAGGCACAGATACGCAGTATTTT.

The V and J genes are TRBV7-2 and TRBJ2-1, with 7 bases lining up with TRBD2. V shed 4 bases and J 6 bases; nucleotides not matched to a gene: 9. Germline loops: CDR1 SGHTA, CDR2 FQGNSA. CDR3 length: 15 amino acids. CDR3 DNA sequence: TGTGCCAGCAGCTCTACAGCGGGGCGGGTCAATGAGCAGTTCTTC. Translated, it gives CASSSTAGRVNEQFF.

This chain links TRBV7-2 with TRBJ2-3; perhaps TRBD1 as D (6 bases). Per the germline V gene, CDR1 is SGHTA and CDR2 is FQGNSA. The CDR3 spans 14 residues. The V end was cut by 5 bases, the J end by 6 bases, with 15 bases between. The CDR3: CASSKGGVADTQYF. As DNA, the CDR3 is TGTGCCAGCAGCAAAGGGGGAGTCGCGGATACGCAGTATTTT.

The CDR3 DNA reads TGTGCCAGCAGAGACCTTAGCGGGGGGGCGAACGAGCAGTACTTC. Amino acids: CASRDLSGGANEQYF. The rearrangement uses TRBV6-5 and TRBJ2-7, with TRBD2 matching 11 bases. V lost 6 bases to trimming and J lost 5 bases; unmatched junction nucleotides: 9. The germline CDR1 and CDR2 sequences are MNHEY and SVGAGI. The CDR3 has 15 residues.